This TCR beta chain appears in the sequencing data of a study of blood T cell repertoires in COVID-19. Study-level information: Acute and convalescent COVID-19 specimens originated in the United States, Italy and Spain. Nucleic acid was either cDNA or gDNA, and it came from T cells, B-cell-depleted T cells, or PBMCs.

Per the authors' pipeline: Nucleated cell number was recorded as an estimate derived from reference gene primer amplification. TCRdb's table, derived via immunoSEQ multiplex PCR, lists solely in-frame clones and lacks some. That table gives V, J and clone size, and the DNA gave D and trimming. Seen here are 65,000 to 95,000 clones, 89% observed once, and the top ten hold about 9.1%. From germline, CDR1 is LGHNT and CDR2 FRNRAP. Trimming pared 0 bases from V and 6 bases from J, leaving 11 bases between. This CDR3 comprises 14 residues. This chain links TRBV12-5 with TRBJ1-2, with D hard to call. The sample comprised peripheral blood. This receptor was identified in an elderly man with acute or convalescent COVID-19. CDR3 sequence: CASGLVPNGDGYTF. The CDR3 DNA reads TGTGCTAGTGGTTTGGTACCCAACGGGGATGGCTACACCTTC.